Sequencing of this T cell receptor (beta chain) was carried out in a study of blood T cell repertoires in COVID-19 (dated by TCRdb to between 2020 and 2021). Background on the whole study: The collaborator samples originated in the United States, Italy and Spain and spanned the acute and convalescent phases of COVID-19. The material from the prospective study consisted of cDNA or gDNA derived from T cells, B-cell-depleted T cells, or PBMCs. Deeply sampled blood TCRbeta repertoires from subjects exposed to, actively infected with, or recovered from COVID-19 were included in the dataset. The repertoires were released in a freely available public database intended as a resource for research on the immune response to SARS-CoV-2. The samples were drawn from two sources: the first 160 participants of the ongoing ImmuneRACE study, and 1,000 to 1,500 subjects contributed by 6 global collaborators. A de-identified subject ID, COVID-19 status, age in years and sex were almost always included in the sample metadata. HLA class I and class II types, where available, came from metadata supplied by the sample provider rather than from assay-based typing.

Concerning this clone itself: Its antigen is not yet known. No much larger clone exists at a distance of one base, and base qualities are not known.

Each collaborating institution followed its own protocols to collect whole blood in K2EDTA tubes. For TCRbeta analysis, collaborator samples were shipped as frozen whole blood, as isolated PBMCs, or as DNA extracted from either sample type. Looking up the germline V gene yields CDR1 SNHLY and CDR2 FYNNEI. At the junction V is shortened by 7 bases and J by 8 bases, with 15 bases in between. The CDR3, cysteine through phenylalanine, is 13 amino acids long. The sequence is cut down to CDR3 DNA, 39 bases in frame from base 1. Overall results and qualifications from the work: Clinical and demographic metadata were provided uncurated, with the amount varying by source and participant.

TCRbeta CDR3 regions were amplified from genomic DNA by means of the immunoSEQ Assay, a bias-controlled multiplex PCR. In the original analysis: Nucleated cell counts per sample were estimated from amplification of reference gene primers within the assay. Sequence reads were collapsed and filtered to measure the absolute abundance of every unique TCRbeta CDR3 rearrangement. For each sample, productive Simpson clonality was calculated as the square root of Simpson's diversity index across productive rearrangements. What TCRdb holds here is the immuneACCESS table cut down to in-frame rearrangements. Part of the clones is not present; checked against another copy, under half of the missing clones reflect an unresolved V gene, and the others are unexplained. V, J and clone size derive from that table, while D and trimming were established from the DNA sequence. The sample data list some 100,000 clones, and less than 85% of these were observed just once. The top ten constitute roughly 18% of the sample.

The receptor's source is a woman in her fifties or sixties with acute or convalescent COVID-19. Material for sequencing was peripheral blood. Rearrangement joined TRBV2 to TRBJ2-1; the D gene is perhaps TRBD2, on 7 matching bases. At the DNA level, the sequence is TGTGCCAGCAAGTTCGGGGGGCGGGATGAGCAGTTCTTC. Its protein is CASKFGGRDEQFF.